Described below is a single T cell receptor beta chain sequence and its context. The CDR3 spans 17 residues. Trimming removed 0 bases from V and 3 bases from J, with 16 bases in between. The germline V gene has CDR1 MNHEY and CDR2 SMNVEV (reference sequence). This sample is drawn from a study of blood T cell repertoires in COVID-19. Across the whole study: Samples came from the United States, Italy and Spain, spanning acute and convalescent COVID-19. PBMCs, B-cell-depleted T cells, or T cells were the source of the cDNA or gDNA that made up the material.

The authors' processing: Nucleated cell number was recorded as an estimate derived from reference gene primer amplification. Libraries were prepared by immunoSEQ multiplex PCR; TCRdb keeps only in-frame clonotypes and omits some of them. From that table come the V and J calls and clone size; the DNA was used to work out D and trimming. In the table there are roughly 220,000 clones, under 90% of which are singletons. Sample: peripheral blood. This sequence originates from a man at least 80 years old with acute or convalescent COVID-19. The gene calls are TRBV27 and TRBJ2-3, with D perhaps matching TRBD1 (7 bases). CDR3 residues: CASSLSKYRGGTDTQYF. DNA of the CDR3: TGTGCCAGCAGTTTATCGAAGTACAGGGGAGGAACAGATACGCAGTATTTT.